These 32 T cell receptor beta chains came from one sample sequenced in a study of cytomegalovirus exposure and HLA in healthy donors. Profiled with immunoSEQ multiplex PCR; TCRdb holds only in-frame clones, not every one. This table holds 300,000 to 400,000 clones, just over 85% found once. Material for sequencing was PBMCs. These receptors were taken from a woman under 30 in good health and CMV-seronegative.

The chain couples TRBV7-6 to TRBJ2-7; the match to TRBD1 covers 10 bases. From germline, CDR1 is SGHVS and CDR2 FNYEAQ. The CDR3 loop spans 15 amino acids. V trimming: 5 bases; J trimming: 6 bases; junction bases outside the gene matches: 10. The CDR3 spells CASSPSRDRGIEQYF. The CDR3 DNA is TGTGCCAGCAGCCCTTCCCGGGACAGGGGTATCGAGCAGTACTTC.

V is TRBV6-1 and J is TRBJ2-1; 9 nucleotides match TRBD1. The germline gives CDR1 MNHNS, CDR2 SASEGT. Trimming took 4 bases from V and 2 from J; bases not matched to a gene: 15. The CDR3 totals 19 residues. CDR3 in DNA: TGTGCCAGCAGTGCTGGGACAGGGACCCTAGCGTACACCTACAATGAGCAGTTCTTC. Its protein is CASSAGTGTLAYTYNEQFF.

V gene TRBV4-1 combines with J gene TRBJ2-1; possibly TRBD2 for D (6 bases). CDR1 MGHRA and CDR2 YSYEKL come from the germline V gene. Trimming removed 0 bases from V and 10 bases from J, with 10 bases in between. This CDR3 is 13 amino acids long. CDR3 sequence: CASSQEGLREQFF. The CDR3 DNA sequence: TGCGCCAGCAGCCAAGAGGGACTCCGGGAGCAGTTCTTC.

This sequence joins TRBV9 and TRBJ1-2, with TRBD1 matching 7 bases. This CDR3 has 14 residues. The V gene end was trimmed by 4 bases and the J gene end by 5 bases; junction bases not matched to a gene: 8. Germline V gene lookup returns CDR1 SGDLS and CDR2 YYNGEE. The CDR3 sequence is CASSIRTGEYGYTF. The CDR3 DNA is TGTGCCAGCAGCATCCGGACAGGTGAATATGGCTACACCTTC.

This chain uses TRBV29-1 with TRBJ2-7; 9 bases fit TRBD2. CDR3 size: 14 residues. Losses at the gene ends were 7 bases for V and 2 bases for J; bases not matched to a gene: 9. The germline V gene has CDR1 SQVTM and CDR2 ANQGSEA. CDR3 sequence (DNA): TGCAGCGCCGTTATTGCTAGCGGGACCTACGAGCAGTACTTC. This gives the protein CSAVIASGTYEQYF.

The J gene is TRBJ2-2, the V gene TRBV2; D is ambiguous. This CDR3 has 12 amino acids. Trimming removed 8 bases from V and 5 bases from J, with 9 bases in between. The germline gives CDR1 SNHLY, CDR2 FYNNEI. The CDR3 loop reads CASGVRTGELFF. The CDR3 DNA reads as TGTGCCAGCGGCGTGCGGACCGGGGAGCTGTTTTTT.

CDR3 residues: CAISESVSGADTQYF. The DNA of the CDR3 is TGTGCCATCAGTGAGTCCGTGTCAGGGGCAGATACGCAGTATTTT. The chain combines TRBV10-3 with TRBJ2-3, with D perhaps matching TRBD1 (6 bases). CDR3 length: 15 residues. Germline CDR1 and CDR2: ENHRY and SYGVKD. Trimming shortened V by 0 bases and J by 4 bases, and 11 bases separated the two germline ends.

The chain employs TRBV18 and TRBJ2-6, with 9 positions matching TRBD1. The CDR3 runs to 19 residues. CDR1 and CDR2 from the germline V gene are KGHSH and LQKENI. Trimming took 3 bases from V and 0 from J; bases not matched to a gene: 9. DNA for the CDR3: TGTGCCAGCTCACCTACGCTAGGACAGGGGACCTCTGGGGCCAACGTCCTGACTTTC. This sequence encodes CASSPTLGQGTSGANVLTF. Looking up the rest from reference TRBV18 and TRBJ2-6 gives the full variable domain: NAGVMQNPRHLVRRRGQEARLRCSPMKGHSHVYWYRQLPEEGLKFMVYLQKENIIDESGMPKERFSAEFPKEGPSILRIQQVVRGDSAAYFCASSPTLGQGTSGANVLTFGAGSRLTVL.

This sequence joins TRBV2 and TRBJ2-7, with TRBD1 as a possible D gene (5 bases). The CDR3 is 12 amino acids. V was cut by 6 bases and J by 1 base, with 7 bases left in between. Germline-derived CDR1 and CDR2 are SNHLY and FYNNEI. The CDR3 DNA follows: TGTGCCAGCAGAGGGGAATCCTACGAGCAGTACTTC. Encoded protein: CASRGESYEQYF.

The rearrangement uses TRBV4-1 and TRBJ2-1, with D tentatively TRBD1 (6 bases). The germline gives CDR1 MGHRA, CDR2 YSYEKL. The CDR3 is 14 residues long. Trimming pared 3 bases from V and 8 bases from J, leaving 14 bases between. CDR3 sequence reads: CASSHNPGADEQFF. Written as DNA, the CDR3 is TGCGCCAGCAGCCATAACCCAGGGGCCGATGAGCAGTTCTTC.

This clone showed up just a few times. The V gene is TRBV19, the J gene TRBJ2-2, with 10 positions matching TRBD1. V dropped 5 bases and J dropped 5; count of bases not matched to a gene: 5. CDR1 is LNHDA, CDR2 SQIVND, per germline (reference sequence). The CDR3 covers 15 residues. The CDR3 region is CASSPRDRGTGELFF. CDR3 in DNA: TGTGCCAGTAGTCCGCGGGACAGGGGAACCGGGGAGCTGTTTTTT.

The rearrangement joins TRBV29-1 to TRBJ2-1, with D possibly being TRBD1 (6 bases). Trimming removed 3 bases at V and 6 bases at J, with 6 bases between. Germline V gene data show CDR1 as SQVTM and CDR2 as ANQGSEA. This CDR3 contains 11 residues. CDR3 coding DNA: TGCAGCGTTGACAGGGGCAATGAGCAGTTCTTC. It specifies CSVDRGNEQFF.

This clone was observed once. The CDR3 protein is CASTRDSVTGELFF. CDR3 nucleotides: TGTGCCAGCACCCGGGACTCCGTCACCGGGGAGCTGTTTTTT. The chain carries TRBV2 and TRBJ2-2, with D maybe TRBD2 (6 bases). The CDR3 covers 14 residues. The V end was cut by 7 bases, the J end by 4 bases, with 13 bases between. CDR1 is SNHLY and CDR2 is FYNNEI in the germline V gene.

The chain carries TRBV11-2 and TRBJ2-5; possible D gene TRBD2, 6 bases. The CDR3 sequence is 15 residues long. Trimming shortened V by 1 base and J by 3 bases, and 12 bases separated the two germline ends. Germline lookup yields CDR1 SGHAT and CDR2 FQNNGV. CDR3 sequence (DNA): TGTGCCAGCAGCTTAGTAATTAGCGGAGAAGAGACCCAGTACTTC. Amino acid sequence: CASSLVISGEETQYF.

The CDR3 loop reads CAGQQGLVGYGYTF. CDR3 nucleotide sequence: TGTGCCGGACAACAGGGATTAGTTGGCTATGGCTACACCTTC. The gene calls are TRBV6-1 and TRBJ1-2; weak D call: TRBD1 (6 bases). Germline-derived CDR1 and CDR2 are MNHNS and SASEGT. This CDR3 is built from 14 residues. V dropped 11 bases and J dropped 4 bases, with 20 bases sitting between them.

In this sample, this clone turned up a few times. This sequence joins TRBV11-2 and TRBJ2-7, with 8 bases lining up with TRBD2. CDR3 length: 16 residues. V lost 5 bases to trimming and J lost 4 bases; unmatched junction nucleotides: 13. Germline CDR1 is SGHAT and CDR2 is FQNNGV. The CDR3 coding sequence is TGTGCCAGCAGCAGGGGAGCACTAGCGGATAATTACGAGCAGTACTTC. It encodes CASSRGALADNYEQYF.

This clone occurred a few times. The CDR3 here is CASSFTGHSPLHF. DNA for the CDR3: TGTGCCAGCAGTTTCACAGGCCATTCACCCCTCCACTTT. The gene calls are TRBV27 and TRBJ1-6; maybe TRBD1 (5 bases). The CDR3 length is 13 residues. Germline V lookup: CDR1 MNHEY, CDR2 SMNVEV (reference sequence). Deletions cut 3 bases from V and 8 bases from J, with 8 bases between.

The chain has TRBV7-3 and TRBJ2-2; D unclear. Trimming pared 2 bases from V and 6 bases from J, leaving 22 bases between. The CDR3 extends over 18 amino acids. CDR1 and CDR2 (germline): SGHTA, FQGTGA. The CDR3 bases are TGTGCCAGCAGCTTATTACCGGCAATCGGTGACTCCGCCGGGGAGCTGTTTTTT. Encoded protein: CASSLLPAIGDSAGELFF.

The V and J genes are TRBV5-1 and TRBJ2-3; 9 bases line up with TRBD1. Germline lookup yields CDR1 SGHRS and CDR2 YFSETQ. The CDR3 has 15 residues. V dropped 0 bases and J dropped 4; count of bases not matched to a gene: 3. CDR3 in amino acids: CASSLGQGGPDTQYF. DNA of the CDR3: TGCGCCAGCAGCTTGGGACAGGGGGGCCCAGATACGCAGTATTTT.

The V call is TRBV18, the J call TRBJ1-1; D unresolved. In germline, CDR1 is KGHSH, CDR2 LQKENI. The CDR3 totals 14 residues. V was shortened by 3 bases and J by 3 bases, with 11 bases between the two germline ends. The CDR3 nucleotides read TGTGCCAGCTCACCGAAATTAGGAGACACTGAAGCTTTCTTT. Its protein product is CASSPKLGDTEAFF.

The J gene is TRBJ2-1, the V gene TRBV28; D might be TRBD2 (7 bases). Germline-derived CDR1 and CDR2 are MDHEN and SYDVKM. The CDR3 length is 15 residues. V was pared by 8 bases and J by 1 base, with 15 bases between. The CDR3 DNA is TGTGCCAGCCGGGGGGCTTCGCTTTCCTACAATGAGCAGTTCTTC. Translating it yields CASRGASLSYNEQFF.

The chain has TRBV6-5 and TRBJ1-1, with D unresolved. Germline lookup yields CDR1 MNHEY and CDR2 SVGAGI. The CDR3 spans 14 residues. V shed 3 bases and J shed 1 base, with 9 bases lying between them. The CDR3 nucleotides read TGTGCCAGCAGTTATGGGCAGGAGAACACTGAAGCTTTCTTT. This codes for CASSYGQENTEAFF.

The chain carries TRBV19 and TRBJ1-6; 7 nucleotides match TRBD1. The trim removed 6 bases at V and 7 bases at J, leaving 6 bases unmatched. The CDR3 is made up of 14 amino acids. From germline, CDR1 is LNHDA and CDR2 SQIVND (reference sequence). CDR3 bases: TGTGCCAGTAGCTCGGACAGGTCAAATTCACCCCTCCACTTT. Its translation: CASSSDRSNSPLHF.

The rearrangement uses TRBV14 and TRBJ2-7; 7 bases match TRBD1. V trimming: 3 bases; J trimming: 3 bases; junction bases outside the gene matches: 5. Germline assignment: CDR1 SGHDN and CDR2 FVKESK. The CDR3 is 14 residues long. The CDR3 loop is CASSHPGQYYEQYF. DNA for the CDR3: TGTGCCAGCAGCCACCCGGGACAGTACTACGAGCAGTACTTC.

The V call is TRBV7-9, the J call TRBJ1-5; TRBD1 might be the D (6 bases). Germline values: CDR1 SEHNR, CDR2 FQNEAQ (reference sequence). Deletions cut 2 bases from V and 1 base from J, with 6 bases between. CDR3 length equals 14 residues. CDR3: CASSLQGSNQPQHF. The CDR3 region has the DNA TGTGCCAGCAGCTTACAGGGGAGCAATCAGCCCCAGCATTTT.

The chain combines TRBV2 with TRBJ2-7; TRBD2 matches at 13 bases. J gave up 7 bases and V 6 bases, and 9 bases lay outside the gene matches. CDR1 is SNHLY and CDR2 is FYNNEI in the germline V gene. The CDR3 runs to 15 residues. CDR3 region: CASSVLAGGPGEQYF. As DNA, the CDR3 is TGTGCCAGCAGCGTACTAGCGGGAGGGCCGGGAGAGCAGTACTTC. Complete variable domain (other parts from reference TRBV2 and TRBJ2-7): EPEVTQTPSHQVTQMGQEVILRCVPISNHLYFYWYRQILGQKVEFLVSFYNNEISEKSEIFDDQFSVERPDGSNFTLKIRSTKLEDSAMYFCASSVLAGGPGEQYFGPGTRLTVT.

The CDR3 nucleotides read TGTGCCAGCAGCCAAGTACTGGCAGCGGGGGGCCGGGGCAATGAGCAGTTCTTC. Translated, it gives CASSQVLAAGGRGNEQFF. V and J are TRBV4-2 and TRBJ2-1, with 9 positions matching TRBD2. Germline CDR1 and CDR2: LGHNA and YNFKEQ. V shed 1 base, J shed 6 bases, and the junction held 13 bases outside the gene matches. The CDR3 spans 18 residues.

V usage is TRBV9 and J usage is TRBJ2-3; the D gene is possibly TRBD2 (7 bases). Germline CDR1 is SGDLS and CDR2 is YYNGEE. Trimming took 3 bases from V and 5 from J, leaving 10 bases between them. The CDR3 length is 13 residues. The CDR3 protein is CASSGGGGDTQYF. In nucleotides, the CDR3 is TGTGCCAGCAGCGGGGGGGGCGGAGATACGCAGTATTTT.

The gene calls are TRBV4-2 and TRBJ2-3; 9 positions match TRBD1. There are 15 residues in the CDR3. The V and J ends lost 3 bases and 4 bases, in that order; junction bases with no gene match: 5. From germline, CDR1 is LGHNA and CDR2 YNFKEQ. The CDR3 sequence: CASSQGTGGPDTQYF. In DNA form, the CDR3 reads TGTGCCAGCAGCCAGGGAACAGGGGGCCCAGATACGCAGTATTTT.

The chain recombines TRBV6-5 with TRBJ1-4; D not certain. V was trimmed by 3 bases and J by 6 bases, leaving 17 bases between them. The length of the CDR3 is 16 residues. The germline V gene encodes CDR1 MNHEY and CDR2 SVGAGI. CDR3 DNA: TGTGCCAGCAGTTATTCGGGGAAGGGATGGGATGAAAAACTGTTTTTT. Its protein is CASSYSGKGWDEKLFF.

The rearrangement links TRBV29-1 to TRBJ2-1, with TRBD1 as a possible D gene (6 bases). The V end was cut by 4 bases, the J end by 6 bases, with 13 bases between. Per the germline V gene, CDR1 is SQVTM and CDR2 is ANQGSEA. The CDR3 is made up of 13 amino acids. Written as DNA, the CDR3 is TGCAGCGTTGCCCAGGGCAGGGGCAATGAGCAGTTCTTC. It is translated as CSVAQGRGNEQFF.

The gene calls are TRBV28 and TRBJ1-2; D is perhaps TRBD1 (6 bases). V was cut by 4 bases and J by 8 bases, with 23 bases left in between. Germline assignment: CDR1 MDHEN and CDR2 SYDVKM. The CDR3 has 16 residues. The CDR3 region is CASSSGTGYSQGGYTF. Here the CDR3 DNA reads TGTGCCAGCAGTTCCGGGACGGGTTACTCCCAGGGGGGCTACACCTTC.